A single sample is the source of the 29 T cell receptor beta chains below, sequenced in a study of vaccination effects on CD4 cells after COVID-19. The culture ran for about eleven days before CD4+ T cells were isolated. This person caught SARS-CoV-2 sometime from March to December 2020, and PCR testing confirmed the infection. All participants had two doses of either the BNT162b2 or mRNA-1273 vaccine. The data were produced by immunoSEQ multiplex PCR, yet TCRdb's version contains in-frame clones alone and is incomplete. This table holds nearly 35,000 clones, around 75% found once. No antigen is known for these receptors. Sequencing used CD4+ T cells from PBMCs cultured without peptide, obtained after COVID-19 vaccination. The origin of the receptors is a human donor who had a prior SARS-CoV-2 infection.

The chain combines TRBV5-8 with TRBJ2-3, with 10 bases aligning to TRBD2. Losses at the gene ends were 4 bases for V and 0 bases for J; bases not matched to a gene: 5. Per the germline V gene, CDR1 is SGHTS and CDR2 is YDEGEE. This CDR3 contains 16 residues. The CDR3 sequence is CASSPGLAASTDTQYF. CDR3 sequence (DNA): TGTGCCAGCAGCCCAGGACTAGCGGCAAGCACAGATACGCAGTATTTT.

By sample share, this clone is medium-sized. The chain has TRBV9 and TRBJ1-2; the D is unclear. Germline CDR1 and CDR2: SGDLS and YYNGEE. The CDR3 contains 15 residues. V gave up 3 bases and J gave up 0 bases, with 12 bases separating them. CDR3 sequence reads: CASSASQITNYGYTF. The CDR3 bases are TGTGCCAGCAGCGCATCACAGATTACTAACTATGGCTACACCTTC. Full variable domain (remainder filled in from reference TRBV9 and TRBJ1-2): DSGVTQTPKHLITATGQRVTLRCSPRSGDLSVYWYQQSLDQGLQFLIQYYNGEERAKGNILERFSAQQFPDLHSELNLSSLELGDSALYFCASSASQITNYGYTFGSGTRLTVV.

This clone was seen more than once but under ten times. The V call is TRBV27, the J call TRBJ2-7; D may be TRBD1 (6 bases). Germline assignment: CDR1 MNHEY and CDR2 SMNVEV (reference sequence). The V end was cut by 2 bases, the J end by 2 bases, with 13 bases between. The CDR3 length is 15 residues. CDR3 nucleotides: TGTGCCAGCAGTTTAATCCGGGCAGGGGCCTACGAGCAGTACTTC. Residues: CASSLIRAGAYEQYF.

For the CDR3, the DNA is TGTGCCAGCAGCCCGACTAGCGGGAGGGGGAATGAGCAGTTCTTC. Protein: CASSPTSGRGNEQFF. The chain recombines TRBV7-3 with TRBJ2-1, with 14 bases lining up with TRBD2. The germline gives CDR1 SGHTA, CDR2 FQGTGA. The trim removed 5 bases at V and 7 bases at J, leaving 4 bases unmatched. The CDR3 runs 15 residues.

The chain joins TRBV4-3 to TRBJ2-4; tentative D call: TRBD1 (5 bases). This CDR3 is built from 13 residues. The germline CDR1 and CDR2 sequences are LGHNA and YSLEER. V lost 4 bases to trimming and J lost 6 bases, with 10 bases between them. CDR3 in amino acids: CASSPRTGNIQYF. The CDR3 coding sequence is TGCGCCAGCAGCCCCCGTACAGGAAACATTCAGTACTTC.

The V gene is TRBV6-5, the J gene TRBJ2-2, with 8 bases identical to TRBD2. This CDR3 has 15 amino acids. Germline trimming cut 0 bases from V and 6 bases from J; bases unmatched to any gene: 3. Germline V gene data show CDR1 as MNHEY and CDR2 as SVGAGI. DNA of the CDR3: TGTGCCAGCAGTTACTCACCCGGGGGGGCCGGGGAGCTGTTTTTT. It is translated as CASSYSPGGAGELFF.

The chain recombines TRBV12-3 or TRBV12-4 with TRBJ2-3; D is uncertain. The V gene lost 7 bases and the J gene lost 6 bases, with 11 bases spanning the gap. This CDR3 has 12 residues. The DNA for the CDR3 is TGTGCCAGCACTTCCCAGCCGGATACGCAGTATTTT. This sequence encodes CASTSQPDTQYF.

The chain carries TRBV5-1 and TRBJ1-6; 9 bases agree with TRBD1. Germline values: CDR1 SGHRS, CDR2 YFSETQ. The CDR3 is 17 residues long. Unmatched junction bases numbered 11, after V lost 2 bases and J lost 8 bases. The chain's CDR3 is CASSLPRQGVADSPLHF. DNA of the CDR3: TGCGCCAGCAGCTTACCGAGACAGGGGGTCGCGGATTCACCCCTCCACTTT.

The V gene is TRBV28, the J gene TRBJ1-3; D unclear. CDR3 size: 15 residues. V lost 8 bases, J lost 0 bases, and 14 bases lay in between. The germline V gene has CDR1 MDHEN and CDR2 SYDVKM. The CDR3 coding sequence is TGTGCCAGCGGATCGACGGTAAACTCTGGAAACACCATATATTTT. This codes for CASGSTVNSGNTIYF.

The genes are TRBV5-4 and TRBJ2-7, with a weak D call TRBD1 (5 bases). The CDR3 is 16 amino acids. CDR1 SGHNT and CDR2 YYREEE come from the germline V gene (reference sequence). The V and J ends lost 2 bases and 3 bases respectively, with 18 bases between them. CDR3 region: CASSLGLGDLVYEQYF. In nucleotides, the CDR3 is TGTGCCAGCAGCTTAGGCCTAGGGGATTTAGTCTACGAGCAGTACTTC.

The CDR3 loop reads CSVMLGFYEQYF. In DNA, the CDR3 is TGCAGCGTTATGCTGGGATTCTACGAGCAGTACTTC. The V call is TRBV29-1, the J call TRBJ2-7; D remains ambiguous. Trimming removed 5 bases at V and 3 bases at J, with 11 bases between. The CDR3 is made up of 12 amino acids. In germline, CDR1 is SQVTM, CDR2 ANQGSEA.

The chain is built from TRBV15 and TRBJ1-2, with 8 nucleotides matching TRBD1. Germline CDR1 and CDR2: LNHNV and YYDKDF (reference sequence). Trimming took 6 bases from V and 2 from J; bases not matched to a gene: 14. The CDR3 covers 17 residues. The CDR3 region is CATRGPWMAGGNYGYTF. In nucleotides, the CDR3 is TGTGCCACCAGAGGGCCCTGGATGGCAGGGGGCAACTATGGCTACACCTTC.

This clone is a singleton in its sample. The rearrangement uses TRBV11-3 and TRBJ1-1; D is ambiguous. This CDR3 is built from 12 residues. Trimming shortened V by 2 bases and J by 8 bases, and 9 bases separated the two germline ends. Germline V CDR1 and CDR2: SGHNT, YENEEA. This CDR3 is CASSLSGAEAFF. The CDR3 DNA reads TGTGCCAGCAGCTTATCGGGAGCCGAAGCTTTCTTT.

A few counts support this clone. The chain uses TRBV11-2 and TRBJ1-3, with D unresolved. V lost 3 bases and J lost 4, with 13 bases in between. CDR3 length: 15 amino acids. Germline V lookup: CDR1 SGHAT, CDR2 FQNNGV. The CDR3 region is CASSLETGRGNTIYF. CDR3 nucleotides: TGTGCCAGCAGCTTGGAAACGGGTCGGGGAAACACCATATATTTT.

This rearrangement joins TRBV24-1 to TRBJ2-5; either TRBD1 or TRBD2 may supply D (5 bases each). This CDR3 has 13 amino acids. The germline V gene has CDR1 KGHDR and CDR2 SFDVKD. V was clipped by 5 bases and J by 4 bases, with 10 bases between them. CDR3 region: CATSGTGGETQYF. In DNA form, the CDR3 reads TGTGCCACCAGTGGCACAGGAGGAGAGACCCAGTACTTC.

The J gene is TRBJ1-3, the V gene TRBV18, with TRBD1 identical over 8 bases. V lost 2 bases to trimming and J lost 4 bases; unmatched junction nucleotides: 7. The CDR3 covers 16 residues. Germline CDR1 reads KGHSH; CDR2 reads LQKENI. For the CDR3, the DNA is TGTGCCAGCTCACCATCCGGGACAGGAGCCGGAAACACCATATATTTT. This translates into CASSPSGTGAGNTIYF.

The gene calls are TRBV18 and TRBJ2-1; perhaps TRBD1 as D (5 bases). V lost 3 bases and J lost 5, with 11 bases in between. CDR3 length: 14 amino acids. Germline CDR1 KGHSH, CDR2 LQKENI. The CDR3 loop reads CASSPERQNNEQFF. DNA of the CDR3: TGTGCCAGCTCACCTGAGAGACAGAACAATGAGCAGTTCTTC.

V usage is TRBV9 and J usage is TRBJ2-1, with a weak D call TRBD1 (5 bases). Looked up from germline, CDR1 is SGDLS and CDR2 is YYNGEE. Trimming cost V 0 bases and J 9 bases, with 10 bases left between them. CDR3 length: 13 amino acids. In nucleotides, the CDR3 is TGTGCCAGCAGCGTAGATGAAGGGGTTGAGCAGTTCTTC. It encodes CASSVDEGVEQFF.

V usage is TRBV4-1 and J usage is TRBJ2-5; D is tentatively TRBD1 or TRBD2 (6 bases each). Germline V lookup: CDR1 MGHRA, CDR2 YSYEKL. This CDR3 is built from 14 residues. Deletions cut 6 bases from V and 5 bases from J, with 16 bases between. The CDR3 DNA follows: TGCGCCAGCAGAGACACCCAGGGGAGGGAGACCCAGTACTTC. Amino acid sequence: CASRDTQGRETQYF.

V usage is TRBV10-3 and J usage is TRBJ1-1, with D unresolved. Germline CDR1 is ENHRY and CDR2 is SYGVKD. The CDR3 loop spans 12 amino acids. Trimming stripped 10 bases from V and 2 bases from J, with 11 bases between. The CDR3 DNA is TGTGCCACGGAAGGAGGAAACACTGAAGCTTTCTTT. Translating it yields CATEGGNTEAFF.

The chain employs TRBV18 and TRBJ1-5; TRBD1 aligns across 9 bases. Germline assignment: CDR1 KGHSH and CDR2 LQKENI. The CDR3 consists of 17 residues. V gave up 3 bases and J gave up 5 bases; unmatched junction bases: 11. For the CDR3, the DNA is TGTGCCAGCTCACCGATGGTCTGGACAGGGGCCGATCAGCCCCAGCATTTT. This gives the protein CASSPMVWTGADQPQHF.

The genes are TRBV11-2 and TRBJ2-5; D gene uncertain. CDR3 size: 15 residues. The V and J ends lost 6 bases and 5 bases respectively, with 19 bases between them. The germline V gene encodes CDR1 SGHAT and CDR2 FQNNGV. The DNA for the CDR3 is TGTGCCAGCAGACCCAGTGAATTGCGGTATGAGACCCAGTACTTC. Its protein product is CASRPSELRYETQYF.

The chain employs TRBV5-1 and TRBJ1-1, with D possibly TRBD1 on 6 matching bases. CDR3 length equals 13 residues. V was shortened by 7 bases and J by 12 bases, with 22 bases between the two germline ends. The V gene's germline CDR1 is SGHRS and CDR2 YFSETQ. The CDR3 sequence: CASALGYREETFF. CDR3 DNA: TGCGCCAGCGCTCTAGGTTACAGGGAGGAAACTTTCTTT.

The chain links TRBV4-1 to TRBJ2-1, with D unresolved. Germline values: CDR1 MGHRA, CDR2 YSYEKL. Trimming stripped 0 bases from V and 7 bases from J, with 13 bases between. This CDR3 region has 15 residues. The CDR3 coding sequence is TGCGCCAGCAGCCAAGATATTAGGACCGATAATGAGCAGTTCTTC. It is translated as CASSQDIRTDNEQFF.

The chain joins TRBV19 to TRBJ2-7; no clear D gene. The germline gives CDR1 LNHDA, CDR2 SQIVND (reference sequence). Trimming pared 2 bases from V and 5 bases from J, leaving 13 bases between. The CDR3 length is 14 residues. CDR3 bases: TGTGCCAGTAGTATAAGTGGGCTTATCGACGAGCAGTACTTC. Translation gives CASSISGLIDEQYF.

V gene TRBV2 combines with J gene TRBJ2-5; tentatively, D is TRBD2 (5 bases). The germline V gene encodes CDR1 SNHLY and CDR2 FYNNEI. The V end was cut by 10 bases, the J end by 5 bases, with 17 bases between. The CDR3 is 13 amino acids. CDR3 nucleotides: TGTGCCACATCTGGCCTAGCTCTCGAGACCCAGTACTTC. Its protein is CATSGLALETQYF. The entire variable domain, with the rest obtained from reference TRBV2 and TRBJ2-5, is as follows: EPEVTQTPSHQVTQMGQEVILRCVPISNHLYFYWYRQILGQKVEFLVSFYNNEISEKSEIFDDQFSVERPDGSNFTLKIRSTKLEDSAMYFCATSGLALETQYFGPGTRLLVL.

The CDR3 nucleotides read TGTGCCAGTGGGGGACAGTATAATTCACCCCTCCACTTT. Translated, it gives CASGGQYNSPLHF. This chain links TRBV19 with TRBJ1-6, with 7 bases fitting TRBD1. This CDR3 is built from 13 residues. J gave up 4 bases and V 8 bases, and 2 bases lay outside the gene matches. The V gene's germline CDR1 is LNHDA and CDR2 SQIVND (reference sequence).

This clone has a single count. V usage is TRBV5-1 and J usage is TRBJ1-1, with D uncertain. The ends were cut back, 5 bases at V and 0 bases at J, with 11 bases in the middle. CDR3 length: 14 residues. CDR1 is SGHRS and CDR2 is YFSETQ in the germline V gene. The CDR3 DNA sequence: TGCGCCAGCAGTTACCTACCTATGAACACTGAAGCTTTCTTT. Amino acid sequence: CASSYLPMNTEAFF.

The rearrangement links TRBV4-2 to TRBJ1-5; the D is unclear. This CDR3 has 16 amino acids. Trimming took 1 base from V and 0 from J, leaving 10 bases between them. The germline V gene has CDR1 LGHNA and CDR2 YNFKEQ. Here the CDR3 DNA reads TGTGCCAGCAGCCAAGGAAGGGATTATAGCAATCAGCCCCAGCATTTT. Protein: CASSQGRDYSNQPQHF.